Listed below are T cell receptor beta chains from one sample, sequenced in a study of blood T cell repertoires in COVID-19. Generated by immunoSEQ multiplex PCR, the TCRdb table keeps only in-frame clones and is missing some. Among some 150,000 clones listed, 88% were seen once. Sequenced sample: PBMCs or T cells enriched from blood (not recorded which). The receptors shown here come from a woman in her 30s with acute COVID-19. Both conserved end residues are trimmed from each CDR3. D genes are given only for firm matches.

J gene,V gene,D gene,CDR3 protein
TRBJ1-2,TRBV7-2,TRBD1,ASSPTGQGGLDGYT
TRBJ2-2,TRBV5-4,TRBD2,ASSKVRTSGDTGELF
TRBJ1-1,TRBV6-2/TRBV6-3,.,ASSSYRRGNPEAF
TRBJ1-5,TRBV5-1,.,ASSLGQNQPQH
TRBJ2-5,TRBV7-9,.,ASSFRDQETQY
TRBJ2-7,TRBV30,TRBD2,AWSVLTGGSYEQY
TRBJ1-1,TRBV5-7,.,ASSSRGTEAF
TRBJ1-2,TRBV27,TRBD1,ASSLLRPRQGDGYT
TRBJ2-5,TRBV5-1,TRBD1,ASSLGTGGQETQY
TRBJ1-1,TRBV19,.,ASSSPLQRGGYGNTEAF
TRBJ2-2,TRBV2,TRBD1,ASRFLRTGFNTGELF
TRBJ1-2,TRBV6-1,.,ASSEYLSESYGYT
TRBJ2-7,TRBV4-2,TRBD1,ASSQVGTGPYEQY
TRBJ1-5,TRBV18,.,ASSADSSYNQPQH
TRBJ1-2,TRBV7-2,.,ASSPGHLRANYGYT
TRBJ2-1,TRBV19,TRBD2,ASRGLAGLGSYNEQF
TRBJ2-1,TRBV7-3,TRBD1,ASSLMGQGGDEQF
TRBJ2-1,TRBV30,.,AWSSGQFNEQF
TRBJ2-1,TRBV30,.,AWSVTLLAPRNEQF
TRBJ1-5,TRBV7-8,TRBD1,ASSQTGVSQPQH
TRBJ2-1,TRBV24-1,TRBD2,ATSAGGSYNEQF
TRBJ2-1,TRBV15,TRBD2,ATSNVAGGPNEQF
TRBJ1-2,TRBV28,TRBD1,ASSLGTGVGYT
TRBJ1-2,TRBV27,TRBD1,ASTGQGGGYT
TRBJ2-2,TRBV9,TRBD2,ASSPEGLAGADTGELF
TRBJ1-2,TRBV24-1,TRBD1,ATSDSGGSDGYT
TRBJ2-3,TRBV7-8,.,ASSLGGVSTDTQY
TRBJ2-2,TRBV27,TRBD2,ASSLGGGRGGELF
TRBJ2-7,TRBV7-2,TRBD2,ASSLSGTSFYEQY
TRBJ1-1,TRBV10-3,.,AISPTGWTEAF
TRBJ2-1,TRBV3-1/TRBV3-2,TRBD1,ASSQFTQGAENEQF
TRBJ1-4,TRBV2,.,ASSEIGGPPNEKLF
TRBJ2-1,TRBV9,TRBD2,ASSVDEREGSYNEQF
TRBJ2-3,TRBV5-4,.,ASSLPGYTDTQY
TRBJ1-1,TRBV4-3,.,ASSQVPQGSRTEAF
TRBJ1-1,TRBV19,.,ASSILRQQNTEAF
TRBJ1-4,TRBV7-2,.,ASSKGQPLNEKLF
TRBJ1-2,TRBV4-3,.,ASSQFQGTTNYGYT
TRBJ1-4,TRBV6-2/TRBV6-3,TRBD1,ASSPRQGQTTNEKLF
TRBJ2-2,TRBV2,.,ASMAGRGKNTGELF
TRBJ1-2,TRBV11-2,TRBD1,ASSLVKGTGGPDYGYT